Each of the 14 T cell receptor beta chains below was sequenced from the same sample in a study of shared clonotypes between healthy human individuals. The assay was immunoSEQ multiplex PCR, and TCRdb's table has in-frame clones only and misses some. In the table there are fewer than 700,000 clones, roughly 72% of which are singletons. The sample was PBMCs. The origin of the receptors is a woman in her thirties or forties in good health. Some clones in this sample may be carry-over from other donors' samples.

The chain couples TRBV28 to TRBJ1-2; D is perhaps TRBD1 (5 bases). V lost 7 bases, J lost 3 bases, and 18 bases lay in between. The length of the CDR3 is 15 residues. Germline V gene lookup returns CDR1 MDHEN and CDR2 SYDVKM. CDR3 sequence reads: CASTLSPTAYYGYTF. The DNA for the CDR3 is TGTGCCAGCACCCTTAGCCCGACAGCTTACTATGGCTACACCTTC.

The chain is built from TRBV11-2 and TRBJ2-5; D is possibly TRBD1 (6 bases). The DNA end favors TRBJ2-7, so the J call may be wrong. This CDR3 is built from 14 residues. Germline values: CDR1 SGHAT, CDR2 FQNNGV. CDR3 region: CASSQGTGTYEQYF. The CDR3 coding sequence is TGTGCCAGCAGCCAGGGGACGGGTACCTACGAGCAGTACTTC.

In this sample, this clone turned up once. The chain couples TRBV28 to TRBJ1-5; D is perhaps TRBD1 (5 bases). The germline CDR1 and CDR2 sequences are MDHEN and SYDVKM. The ends were cut back, 1 base at V and 3 bases at J, with 13 bases in the middle. The CDR3 runs 16 residues. In nucleotides, the CDR3 is TGTGCCAGCAGTTTATATGGGGGTTACCTCAATCAGCCCCAGCATTTT. Protein sequence: CASSLYGGYLNQPQHF.

The chain employs TRBV7-9 and TRBJ2-2; TRBD1 is a possible D gene (6 bases). CDR3 size: 16 residues. Trimming shortened V by 3 bases and J by 5 bases, and 16 bases separated the two germline ends. Germline CDR1 SEHNR, CDR2 FQNEAQ (reference sequence). The CDR3 coding sequence is TGTGCCAGCAGCTTTGACCCAGGGGCTTGGACCGGGGAGCTGTTTTTT. It specifies CASSFDPGAWTGELFF.

This clone was seen only a few times. The J gene is TRBJ2-4, the V gene TRBV11-2; maybe TRBD2 (5 bases). Trimming removed 4 bases at V and 7 bases at J, with 11 bases between. Germline-derived CDR1 and CDR2 are SGHAT and FQNNGV. The CDR3 sequence is 13 residues long. The CDR3 DNA sequence: TGTGCCAGCAGCTACGGGATTTTGAACATTCAGTACTTC. This translates into CASSYGILNIQYF. The entire variable domain, with the rest obtained from reference TRBV11-2 and TRBJ2-4, is as follows: EAGVAQSPRYKIIEKRQSVAFWCNPISGHATLYWYQQILGQGPKLLIQFQNNGVVDDSQLPKDRFSAERLKGVDSTLKIQPAKLEDSAVYLCASSYGILNIQYFGAGTRLSVL.

The chain recombines TRBV7-6 with TRBJ2-2, with 7 bases fitting TRBD1. With 1 base clipped from V and 1 base from J, the junction kept 9 bases outside the gene matches. CDR3 length: 18 amino acids. The V gene's germline CDR1 is SGHVS and CDR2 FNYEAQ. The CDR3 nucleotides read TGTGCCAGCAGCTTAGTGGCTGAGGGGGCAAGGAACACCGGGGAGCTGTTTTTT. It specifies CASSLVAEGARNTGELFF.

This rearrangement joins TRBV7-8 to TRBJ2-7; 8 positions agree with TRBD1. J was trimmed by 2 bases and V by 4 bases; bases with no gene match: 7. Per germline, CDR1 SGHVS and CDR2 FQNEAQ. The CDR3 loop spans 15 amino acids. The CDR3, as DNA: TGTGCCAGCAGCTCCTTGGACAGGGTCCCCTACGAGCAGTACTTC. It yields the protein CASSSLDRVPYEQYF.

This clone was seen a few times. CDR3 sequence: CASSNNDRGSFF. CDR3 bases: TGTGCCAGCAGTAATAACGACAGGGGCTCGTTCTTT. The chain uses TRBV27 and TRBJ1-1, with 8 bases identical to TRBD1. V trimming: 5 bases; J trimming: 14 bases; junction bases outside the gene matches: 10. Germline V gives CDR1 MNHEY, CDR2 SMNVEV (reference sequence). The length of the CDR3 is 12 residues.

The chain combines TRBV5-1 with TRBJ1-1, with D unclear. CDR1 is SGHRS and CDR2 is YFSETQ in the germline V gene. The CDR3 is made up of 14 amino acids. Trimming took off 7 bases at V and 11 bases at J, with 24 bases between the two ends. CDR3 sequence: CASGPYGAEEWAFF. The DNA of the CDR3 is TGCGCCAGCGGCCCGTACGGAGCTGAAGAGTGGGCTTTCTTT. Using reference TRBV5-1 and TRBJ1-1 for the parts outside the CDR3, the full variable domain is KAGVTQTPRYLIKTRGQQVTLSCSPISGHRSVSWYQQTPGQGLQFLFEYFSETQRNKGNFPGRFSGRQFSNSRSEMNVSTLELGDSALYLCASGPYGAEEWAFFGQGTRLTVV.

This clone was observed a handful of times. For the CDR3, the DNA is TGTGCCAGCAGTGTGAAGTGGGTCAGGGACAGAGACCACTTT. Its protein product is CASSVKWVRDRDHF. The chain combines TRBV25-1 with TRBJ1-6; 7 bases agree with TRBD1. With V trimmed by 4 bases and J by 18 bases, 15 bases remained unmatched. Germline V CDR1 and CDR2: MGHDK, SYGVNS. The CDR3 has 14 amino acids.

The chain joins TRBV5-6 to TRBJ2-7, with 8 bases aligning to TRBD1. Germline V gene sequence: CDR1 SGHDT, CDR2 YYEEEE. Trimming at V came to 6 bases and at J to 6 bases, leaving 17 bases not matched to a gene. The CDR3 is 16 amino acids. As DNA, the CDR3 is TGTGCCAGCACCGGGGACAGGACAGTTTTAACAGGCGAGCAGTACTTC. It is translated as CASTGDRTVLTGEQYF.

This clone occurred once. The chain employs TRBV7-9 and TRBJ2-3; D remains ambiguous. The V end lost 2 bases, the J end lost 2 bases, and 8 bases lay between the germline ends. The CDR3 has 14 residues. CDR1 is SEHNR, CDR2 FQNEAQ, per germline (reference sequence). The CDR3 loop is CASSLFGVTDTQYF. The CDR3 DNA follows: TGTGCCAGCAGCTTATTCGGAGTCACAGATACGCAGTATTTT.

The chain couples TRBV2 to TRBJ2-5, with 10 bases lining up with TRBD1. With the DNA end fitting TRBJ2-7 better, the J assignment may be wrong. Germline V gene lookup returns CDR1 SNHLY and CDR2 FYNNEI. The CDR3 runs 13 residues. CDR3 in amino acids: CASLGQGVGEQYF. CDR3 in DNA: TGTGCCAGTCTTGGACAGGGGGTTGGCGAGCAGTACTTC.

J is TRBJ2-1 and V is TRBV9; no firm D call. Germline V lookup: CDR1 SGDLS, CDR2 YYNGEE. The CDR3 length is 15 residues. V dropped 3 bases and J dropped 8 bases, with 18 bases sitting between them. The CDR3: CASSATPYIGDEQFF. CDR3 DNA sequence: TGTGCCAGCAGCGCAACCCCGTACATCGGAGATGAGCAGTTCTTC.